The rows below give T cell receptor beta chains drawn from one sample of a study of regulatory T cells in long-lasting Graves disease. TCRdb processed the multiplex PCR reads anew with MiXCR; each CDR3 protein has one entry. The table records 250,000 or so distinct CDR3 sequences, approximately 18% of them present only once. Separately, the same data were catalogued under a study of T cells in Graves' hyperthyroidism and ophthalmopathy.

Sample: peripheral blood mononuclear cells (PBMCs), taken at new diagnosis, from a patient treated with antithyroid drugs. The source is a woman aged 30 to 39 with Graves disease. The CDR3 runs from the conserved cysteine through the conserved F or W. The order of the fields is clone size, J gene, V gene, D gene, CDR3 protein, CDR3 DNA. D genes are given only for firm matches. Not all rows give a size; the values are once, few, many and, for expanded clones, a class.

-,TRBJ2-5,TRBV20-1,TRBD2,CSARSIAGRQETQYF,TGCAGTGCTAGATCCATAGCGGGCCGCCAAGAGACCCAGTACTTC
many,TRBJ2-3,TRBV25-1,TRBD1,CASSAFLGTESTDTQYF,TGTGCCAGCAGCGCCTTCTTAGGGACAGAGAGCACAGATACGCAGTATTTT
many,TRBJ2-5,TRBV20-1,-,CSANLVGQETQYF,TGCAGTGCTAACCTGGTCGGACAAGAGACCCAGTACTTC
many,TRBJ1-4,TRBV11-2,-,CASSVWGTQGEKLFF,TGTGCCAGCAGCGTATGGGGGACCCAGGGAGAAAAACTGTTTTTT
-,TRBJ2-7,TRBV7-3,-,CASSHGGAGSYEQYF,TGTGCCAGCAGTCATGGGGGGGCGGGCTCCTACGAGCAGTACTTC
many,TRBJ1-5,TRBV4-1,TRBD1,CASSFDRGNQPQHF,TGCGCCAGCAGCTTCGACAGGGGAAATCAGCCCCAGCATTTT
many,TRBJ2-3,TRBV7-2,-,CASSRLARLSTDTQYF,TGTGCCAGCAGCCGTCTAGCGAGGCTAAGCACAGATACGCAGTATTTT
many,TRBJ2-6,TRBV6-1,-,CASGASGANVLTF,TGTGCCAGCGGTGCCTCTGGGGCCAACGTCCTGACTTTC
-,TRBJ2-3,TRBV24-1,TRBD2,CATSGAGGVTDTQYF,TGTGCCACCAGCGGCGCGGGGGGGGTCACAGATACGCAGTATTTT
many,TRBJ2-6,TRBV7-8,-,CASSFQDSGANVLTF,TGTGCCAGCAGCTTCCAGGACTCTGGGGCCAACGTCCTGACTTTC
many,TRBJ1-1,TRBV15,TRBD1,CATSRIQGRTEAFF,TGTGCCACCAGCCGCATACAGGGGCGGACTGAAGCTTTCTTT
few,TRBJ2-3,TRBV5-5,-,CASSLLASSTDTQYF,TGTGCCAGCAGCTTGTTGGCTAGCAGCACAGATACGCAGTATTTT
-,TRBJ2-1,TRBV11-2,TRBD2,CASSRSGGGGQFF,TGTGCCAGCAGCCGAAGCGGGGGGGGAGGGCAGTTCTTC
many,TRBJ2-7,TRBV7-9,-,CASRPTRTQRTVHEQYF,TGTGCCAGCAGACCAACCCGGACCCAAAGGACAGTCCACGAGCAGTACTTC
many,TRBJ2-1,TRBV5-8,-,CASLLRGSYNEQFF,TGTGCCTCACTCCTCCGGGGGTCCTACAATGAGCAGTTCTTC
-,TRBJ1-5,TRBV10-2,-,CASKRSRAANQPQHF,TGCGCCAGCAAACGTAGCAGGGCAGCAAATCAGCCCCAGCATTTT
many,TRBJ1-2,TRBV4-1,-,CASSQDLVANYGYTF,TGCGCCAGCAGCCAAGATCTTGTAGCTAACTATGGCTACACCTTC
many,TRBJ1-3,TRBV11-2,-,CASSLDPGDTIYF,TGTGCCAGCAGCTTAGATCCAGGCGACACCATATATTTT
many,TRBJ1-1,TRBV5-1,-,CASSFARASYTEAFF,TGCGCCAGCAGCTTCGCTAGGGCGAGCTACACTGAAGCTTTCTTT
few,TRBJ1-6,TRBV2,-,CASGRTRADNSPLHF,TGTGCCAGCGGCAGGACACGGGCGGATAATTCACCCCTCCACTTT
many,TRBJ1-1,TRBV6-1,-,CASSEDSFNTEAFF,TGTGCCAGCAGTGAGGACAGTTTTAACACTGAAGCTTTCTTT
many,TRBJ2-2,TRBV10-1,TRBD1,CASSSHRGLSGTGELFF,TGCGCCAGCAGTAGTCACAGGGGGCTCTCGGGCACCGGGGAGCTGTTTTTT
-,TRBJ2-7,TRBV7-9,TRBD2,CASSFRPGGYEQYF,TGTGCCAGCAGCTTTCGGCCGGGGGGCTACGAGCAGTACTTC
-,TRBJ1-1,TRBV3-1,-,CASSFTGGGRTEAFF,TGTGCCAGCAGCTTCACCGGAGGAGGTCGCACTGAAGCTTTCTTT
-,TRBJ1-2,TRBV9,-,CASSTSGRTYGYTF,TGTGCCAGCAGCACTTCGGGACGGACCTATGGCTACACCTTC
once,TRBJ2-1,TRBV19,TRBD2,CASSIALAGGSYNERFF,TGTGCCAGTAGTATCGCACTAGCGGGGGGGTCCTACAATGAGCGGTTCTTC
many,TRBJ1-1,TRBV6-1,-,CASRRFANTEAFF,TGTGCCAGCAGGAGGTTCGCGAACACTGAAGCTTTCTTT
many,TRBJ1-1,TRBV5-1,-,CASSLALGNTEAFF,TGCGCCAGCAGCTTGGCGTTGGGGAACACTGAAGCTTTCTTT
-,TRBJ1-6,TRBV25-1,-,CASSEFIDGNSPLHF,TGTGCCAGCAGTGAATTTATCGACGGTAATTCACCCCTCCACTTT
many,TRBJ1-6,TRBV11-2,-,CASSLDQVSPLHF,TGTGCCAGCAGCTTAGATCAAGTATCACCCCTCCACTTT
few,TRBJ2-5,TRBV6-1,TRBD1,CASSGDRGGETQYF,TGTGCCAGCAGCGGGGACAGGGGAGGGGAGACCCAGTACTTC
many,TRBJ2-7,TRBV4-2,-,CASSQEGAGLIPYEQYF,TGTGCCAGCAGCCAAGAGGGAGCGGGCCTTATACCCTACGAGCAGTACTTC
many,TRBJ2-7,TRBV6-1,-,CASSDSVRGVEYF,TGTGCCAGCAGTGACTCAGTACGCGGGGTCGAGTACTTC
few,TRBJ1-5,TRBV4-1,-,CASSQQRNQPQHF,TGCGCCAGCAGCCAACAGCGCAATCAGCCCCAGCATTTT
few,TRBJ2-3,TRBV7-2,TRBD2,CASSRTSGGASNTQYF,TGTGCCAGCAGCCGCACTAGCGGGGGGGCGTCTAATACGCAGTATTTT
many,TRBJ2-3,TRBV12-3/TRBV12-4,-,CASSFRAVTDTQYF,TGTGCCAGCAGTTTTAGGGCAGTTACAGATACGCAGTATTTT
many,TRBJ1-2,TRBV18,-,CASSPSKGNYGYTF,TGTGCCAGCTCACCAAGTAAGGGAAACTATGGCTACACCTTC
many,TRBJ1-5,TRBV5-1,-,CASSLGNNQPQHF,TGTGCCAGCAGCTTGGGGAACAATCAGCCCCAGCATTTT
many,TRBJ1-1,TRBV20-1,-,CSAPPSGAWGTEAFF,TGCAGTGCCCCTCCATCGGGGGCGTGGGGCACTGAAGCTTTCTTT
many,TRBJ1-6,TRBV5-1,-,CASSLVSSYNSPLHF,TGCGCCAGCAGCTTGGTGAGCTCCTATAATTCACCCCTCCACTTT
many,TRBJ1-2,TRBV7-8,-,CASSLRMEDTINGYTF,TGTGCCAGCAGCCTACGTATGGAAGACACGATCAATGGCTACACCTTC
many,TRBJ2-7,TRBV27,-,CASSLDGRASPYEQYF,TGTGCCAGCAGTTTAGACGGGCGGGCTTCCCCCTACGAGCAGTACTTC
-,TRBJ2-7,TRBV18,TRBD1,CASSPVGQGVSYEQYF,TGTGCCAGCTCACCAGTAGGACAGGGGGTCTCCTACGAGCAGTACTTC
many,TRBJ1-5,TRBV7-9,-,CASSLEGPGGDQPQHF,TGTGCCAGCAGCTTAGAAGGTCCAGGAGGCGATCAGCCCCAGCATTTT
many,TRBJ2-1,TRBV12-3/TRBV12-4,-,CASKEGGARVWDNEQFF,TGTGCCAGCAAGGAAGGGGGGGCTCGGGTTTGGGACAATGAGCAGTTCTTC
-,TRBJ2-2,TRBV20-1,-,CSAPQQGRTGELFF,TGCAGTGCCCCGCAACAGGGTCGCACCGGGGAGCTGTTTTTT
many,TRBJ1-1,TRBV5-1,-,CASSLPRQGSYTEAFF,TGCGCCAGCAGCCTGCCCCGCCAAGGCAGTTACACTGAAGCTTTCTTT
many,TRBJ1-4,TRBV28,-,CASSTPERNEKLFF,TGTGCCAGCAGCACACCGGAACGGAATGAAAAACTGTTTTTT
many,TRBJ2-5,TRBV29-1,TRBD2,CSVESSGGDRTQETQYF,TGCAGCGTTGAGTCTAGCGGGGGGGACAGGACTCAAGAGACCCAGTACTTC
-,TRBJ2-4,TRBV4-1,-,CASSQDSGGLNIQYF,TGCGCCAGCAGCCAAGATTCAGGGGGGTTAAACATTCAGTACTTC
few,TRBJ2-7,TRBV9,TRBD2,CASSPQAGGSYEQYF,TGTGCCAGCAGCCCTCAAGCGGGGGGCTCCTACGAGCAGTACTTC
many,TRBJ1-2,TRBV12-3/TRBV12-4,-,CASSLAEGLTHGYTF,TGTGCCAGCAGTCTTGCGGAGGGGTTGACCCATGGCTACACCTTC
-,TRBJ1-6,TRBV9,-,CASSEHRDNSYNSPLHF,TGTGCCAGCAGCGAACACAGGGATAATTCCTATAATTCACCCCTCCACTTT
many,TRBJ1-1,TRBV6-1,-,CASTEGGHMNTEAFF,TGTGCCAGCACCGAAGGCGGGCATATGAACACTGAAGCTTTCTTT
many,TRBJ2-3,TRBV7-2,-,CASSLLGAADTQYF,TGTGCCAGCAGCTTATTAGGAGCGGCGGATACGCAGTATTTT
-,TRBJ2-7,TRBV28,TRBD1,CASSPKWWDSSINEQYF,TGTGCCAGCAGTCCAAAATGGTGGGACAGTTCTATCAACGAGCAGTACTTC